This TCR beta chain was sequenced during a study of cytomegalovirus exposure and HLA in healthy donors. CDR1 and CDR2 from the germline V gene are SGHVS and FNYEAQ. V lost 5 bases to trimming and J lost 0 bases; unmatched junction nucleotides: 12. There are 19 residues in the CDR3. Primers: 60 Vbeta forward and 13 Jbeta reverse. TCRdb's copy holds only in-frame clones and misses some; the assay was immunoSEQ multiplex PCR. The table has roughly 110,000 clones, around 76% seen once. Sequencing was done on a sample of PBMCs. The receptor's source is a woman in her forties or fifties in good health and CMV-seropositive. The chain is built from TRBV7-6 and TRBJ2-6, with TRBD1 matching over 8 bases. CDR3 nucleotide sequence: TGTGCCAGCAGCCCTCGTCTCACAGGGGGTGACTCTGGGGCCAACGTCCTGACTTTC. As protein: CASSPRLTGGDSGANVLTF.